Sequencing of this TCR beta chain was carried out in a study of cytomegalovirus exposure and HLA in healthy donors. At the level of the study: There were about 86 million unique TCRs (from HLA-typed donors) in an early data release. Study-wide results and limits: Per published accounts, TCR beta sequences correctly predicted the HLA-A and HLA-B alleles of most subjects. Listed as cytomegalovirus-associated were approximately 160 TCR beta chains.

Points on this clone: The antigen remains unidentified.

Amplification used 60 Vbeta primers and 13 Jbeta primers. The method was immunoSEQ multiplex PCR; TCRdb's version includes in-frame clones alone and lacks a portion of them. The table includes 150,000 to 200,000 clones, about 73% detected once. The specimen was PBMCs. The clonotype was recovered from a woman aged 45 to 65 in good health and CMV-seropositive.

In DNA, the CDR3 is TGTGCCACCAGCCCTTTACGGGGGGCCGGGTGGAACATTCAGTACTTC. As protein: CATSPLRGAGWNIQYF. V gene TRBV15 combines with J gene TRBJ2-4, with TRBD2 as a possible D gene (7 bases). In germline, CDR1 is LNHNV, CDR2 YYDKDF (reference sequence). The CDR3 length is 16 residues. V lost 5 bases and J lost 7, with 21 bases in between. Looking up the rest from reference TRBV15 and TRBJ2-4 gives the full variable domain: DAMVIQNPRYQVTQFGKPVTLSCSQTLNHNVMYWYQQKSSQAPKLLFHYYDKDFNNEADTPDNFQSRRPNTSFCFLDIRSPGLGDTAMYLCATSPLRGAGWNIQYFGAGTRLSVL.